The rows below give T cell receptor beta chains drawn from one sample of a study of blood T cell repertoires in COVID-19. Clones were sequenced by immunoSEQ multiplex PCR, and TCRdb holds only the in-frame ones, with some missing. The profile shows more than 200,000 clones, roughly 88% of them singletons. What was sequenced was peripheral blood. These receptors came from a human donor in a cohort sampled during active COVID-19. Each CDR3 is given with its conserved first and last residue. Clone size is not always given. Where it is, it says once, few, many or a class for expanded clones.

. | TRBJ2-7 | TRBV20-1 | 11 | CSAGGPSGQYF
. | TRBJ2-7 | TRBV27 | 15 | CASSLMRQGRNEQYF
few | TRBJ1-2 | TRBV18 | 15 | CASSPPGGQNYGYTF
. | TRBJ1-6 | TRBV7-3 | 14 | CASSLDRESSPLHF
. | TRBJ2-7 | TRBV18 | 14 | CASSEGVPSYEQYF
. | TRBJ2-7 | TRBV18 | 15 | CASSPFDRDSYEQYF
. | TRBJ1-4 | TRBV6-6 | 15 | CASSSNTVPNEKLFF
. | TRBJ2-7 | TRBV19 | 16 | CASSSQLAGGSYEQYF
. | TRBJ1-2 | TRBV6-2/TRBV6-3 | 13 | CASSTTGGRGYTF
once | TRBJ2-2 | TRBV9 | 14 | CASNYRDNTGELFF
once | TRBJ2-7 | TRBV6-2/TRBV6-3 | 15 | CASSEDTAGSYEQYF
few | TRBJ2-7 | TRBV3-1/TRBV3-2 | 16 | CASSQVRLSFSYEQYF
. | TRBJ1-3 | TRBV30 | 14 | CAWSTGGSGNTIYF
. | TRBJ2-1 | TRBV7-2 | 14 | CASSYRTNYNEQFF
. | TRBJ1-3 | TRBV4-1 | 18 | CASSQGWGPLLSGNTIYF
. | TRBJ2-4 | TRBV5-6 | 15 | CASASGRALRDIQYF
. | TRBJ2-2 | TRBV9 | 16 | CASSALGPQGTGELFF
. | TRBJ2-5 | TRBV18 | 16 | CASSPSEGQGRETQYF
. | TRBJ2-3 | TRBV19 | 13 | CASGAGNTDTQYF
. | TRBJ2-7 | TRBV4-3 | 15 | CASSQDYNVDNEQYF
. | TRBJ1-2 | TRBV7-8 | 15 | CASSFGELGNYGYTF
. | TRBJ2-1 | TRBV5-8 | 15 | CASGPPTSGFNEQFF
once | TRBJ2-3 | TRBV11-3 | 14 | CASSLGWEQDTQYF
. | TRBJ1-2 | TRBV3-1/TRBV3-2 | 14 | CASSQGQGPYGYTF
. | TRBJ1-5 | TRBV12-3/TRBV12-4 | 13 | CASSLGADQPQHF
. | TRBJ1-2 | TRBV6-5 | 13 | CASSYKSSYGYTF
few | TRBJ1-5 | TRBV6-2/TRBV6-3 | 14 | CASTPTGQGRPQHF
. | TRBJ2-7 | TRBV6-5 | 14 | CASSSDRGAYEQYF
. | TRBJ1-6 | TRBV25-1 | 14 | CASSEWAGNSPLHF
. | TRBJ1-5 | TRBV19 | 14 | CASSDIRSNQPQHF
few | TRBJ1-1 | TRBV3-1/TRBV3-2 | 17 | CASSQARSEGEGTEAFF
. | TRBJ1-2 | TRBV3-1/TRBV3-2 | 16 | CASSHLQGQGAFGYTF